This TCR beta chain was captured by sequencing in a study of blood T cell repertoires in COVID-19. Study in general: Some COVID-19 samples were acute and others convalescent; all came from the United States, Italy and Spain. T cells, B-cell-depleted T cells, or PBMCs provided the cDNA or gDNA that served as material.

Authors' methods: Amplified reference gene primers provided the basis for estimating nucleated cell counts. Profiling relied on immunoSEQ multiplex PCR, and the TCRdb table lists in-frame clones only, not all of them. The V and J calls and clone size come from that table; D and trimming were worked out from the DNA. The top ten clones hold about 4.8% of a sample with 99,000 or so clones, 65% to 90% of them seen once. The V end was cut by 4 bases, the J end by 4 bases, with 14 bases between. Germline V CDR1 and CDR2: LNHDA, SQIVND (reference sequence). The length of the CDR3 is 15 residues. The chain couples TRBV19 to TRBJ2-1, with D maybe TRBD1 (5 bases). Sequencing was carried out using peripheral blood. This TCR was sampled from a man aged 60-69 years with acute or convalescent COVID-19. The CDR3 DNA reads as TGTGCCAGTAGTAGGCTAGGACAACAGTACAATGAGCAGTTCTTC. It encodes CASSRLGQQYNEQFF.